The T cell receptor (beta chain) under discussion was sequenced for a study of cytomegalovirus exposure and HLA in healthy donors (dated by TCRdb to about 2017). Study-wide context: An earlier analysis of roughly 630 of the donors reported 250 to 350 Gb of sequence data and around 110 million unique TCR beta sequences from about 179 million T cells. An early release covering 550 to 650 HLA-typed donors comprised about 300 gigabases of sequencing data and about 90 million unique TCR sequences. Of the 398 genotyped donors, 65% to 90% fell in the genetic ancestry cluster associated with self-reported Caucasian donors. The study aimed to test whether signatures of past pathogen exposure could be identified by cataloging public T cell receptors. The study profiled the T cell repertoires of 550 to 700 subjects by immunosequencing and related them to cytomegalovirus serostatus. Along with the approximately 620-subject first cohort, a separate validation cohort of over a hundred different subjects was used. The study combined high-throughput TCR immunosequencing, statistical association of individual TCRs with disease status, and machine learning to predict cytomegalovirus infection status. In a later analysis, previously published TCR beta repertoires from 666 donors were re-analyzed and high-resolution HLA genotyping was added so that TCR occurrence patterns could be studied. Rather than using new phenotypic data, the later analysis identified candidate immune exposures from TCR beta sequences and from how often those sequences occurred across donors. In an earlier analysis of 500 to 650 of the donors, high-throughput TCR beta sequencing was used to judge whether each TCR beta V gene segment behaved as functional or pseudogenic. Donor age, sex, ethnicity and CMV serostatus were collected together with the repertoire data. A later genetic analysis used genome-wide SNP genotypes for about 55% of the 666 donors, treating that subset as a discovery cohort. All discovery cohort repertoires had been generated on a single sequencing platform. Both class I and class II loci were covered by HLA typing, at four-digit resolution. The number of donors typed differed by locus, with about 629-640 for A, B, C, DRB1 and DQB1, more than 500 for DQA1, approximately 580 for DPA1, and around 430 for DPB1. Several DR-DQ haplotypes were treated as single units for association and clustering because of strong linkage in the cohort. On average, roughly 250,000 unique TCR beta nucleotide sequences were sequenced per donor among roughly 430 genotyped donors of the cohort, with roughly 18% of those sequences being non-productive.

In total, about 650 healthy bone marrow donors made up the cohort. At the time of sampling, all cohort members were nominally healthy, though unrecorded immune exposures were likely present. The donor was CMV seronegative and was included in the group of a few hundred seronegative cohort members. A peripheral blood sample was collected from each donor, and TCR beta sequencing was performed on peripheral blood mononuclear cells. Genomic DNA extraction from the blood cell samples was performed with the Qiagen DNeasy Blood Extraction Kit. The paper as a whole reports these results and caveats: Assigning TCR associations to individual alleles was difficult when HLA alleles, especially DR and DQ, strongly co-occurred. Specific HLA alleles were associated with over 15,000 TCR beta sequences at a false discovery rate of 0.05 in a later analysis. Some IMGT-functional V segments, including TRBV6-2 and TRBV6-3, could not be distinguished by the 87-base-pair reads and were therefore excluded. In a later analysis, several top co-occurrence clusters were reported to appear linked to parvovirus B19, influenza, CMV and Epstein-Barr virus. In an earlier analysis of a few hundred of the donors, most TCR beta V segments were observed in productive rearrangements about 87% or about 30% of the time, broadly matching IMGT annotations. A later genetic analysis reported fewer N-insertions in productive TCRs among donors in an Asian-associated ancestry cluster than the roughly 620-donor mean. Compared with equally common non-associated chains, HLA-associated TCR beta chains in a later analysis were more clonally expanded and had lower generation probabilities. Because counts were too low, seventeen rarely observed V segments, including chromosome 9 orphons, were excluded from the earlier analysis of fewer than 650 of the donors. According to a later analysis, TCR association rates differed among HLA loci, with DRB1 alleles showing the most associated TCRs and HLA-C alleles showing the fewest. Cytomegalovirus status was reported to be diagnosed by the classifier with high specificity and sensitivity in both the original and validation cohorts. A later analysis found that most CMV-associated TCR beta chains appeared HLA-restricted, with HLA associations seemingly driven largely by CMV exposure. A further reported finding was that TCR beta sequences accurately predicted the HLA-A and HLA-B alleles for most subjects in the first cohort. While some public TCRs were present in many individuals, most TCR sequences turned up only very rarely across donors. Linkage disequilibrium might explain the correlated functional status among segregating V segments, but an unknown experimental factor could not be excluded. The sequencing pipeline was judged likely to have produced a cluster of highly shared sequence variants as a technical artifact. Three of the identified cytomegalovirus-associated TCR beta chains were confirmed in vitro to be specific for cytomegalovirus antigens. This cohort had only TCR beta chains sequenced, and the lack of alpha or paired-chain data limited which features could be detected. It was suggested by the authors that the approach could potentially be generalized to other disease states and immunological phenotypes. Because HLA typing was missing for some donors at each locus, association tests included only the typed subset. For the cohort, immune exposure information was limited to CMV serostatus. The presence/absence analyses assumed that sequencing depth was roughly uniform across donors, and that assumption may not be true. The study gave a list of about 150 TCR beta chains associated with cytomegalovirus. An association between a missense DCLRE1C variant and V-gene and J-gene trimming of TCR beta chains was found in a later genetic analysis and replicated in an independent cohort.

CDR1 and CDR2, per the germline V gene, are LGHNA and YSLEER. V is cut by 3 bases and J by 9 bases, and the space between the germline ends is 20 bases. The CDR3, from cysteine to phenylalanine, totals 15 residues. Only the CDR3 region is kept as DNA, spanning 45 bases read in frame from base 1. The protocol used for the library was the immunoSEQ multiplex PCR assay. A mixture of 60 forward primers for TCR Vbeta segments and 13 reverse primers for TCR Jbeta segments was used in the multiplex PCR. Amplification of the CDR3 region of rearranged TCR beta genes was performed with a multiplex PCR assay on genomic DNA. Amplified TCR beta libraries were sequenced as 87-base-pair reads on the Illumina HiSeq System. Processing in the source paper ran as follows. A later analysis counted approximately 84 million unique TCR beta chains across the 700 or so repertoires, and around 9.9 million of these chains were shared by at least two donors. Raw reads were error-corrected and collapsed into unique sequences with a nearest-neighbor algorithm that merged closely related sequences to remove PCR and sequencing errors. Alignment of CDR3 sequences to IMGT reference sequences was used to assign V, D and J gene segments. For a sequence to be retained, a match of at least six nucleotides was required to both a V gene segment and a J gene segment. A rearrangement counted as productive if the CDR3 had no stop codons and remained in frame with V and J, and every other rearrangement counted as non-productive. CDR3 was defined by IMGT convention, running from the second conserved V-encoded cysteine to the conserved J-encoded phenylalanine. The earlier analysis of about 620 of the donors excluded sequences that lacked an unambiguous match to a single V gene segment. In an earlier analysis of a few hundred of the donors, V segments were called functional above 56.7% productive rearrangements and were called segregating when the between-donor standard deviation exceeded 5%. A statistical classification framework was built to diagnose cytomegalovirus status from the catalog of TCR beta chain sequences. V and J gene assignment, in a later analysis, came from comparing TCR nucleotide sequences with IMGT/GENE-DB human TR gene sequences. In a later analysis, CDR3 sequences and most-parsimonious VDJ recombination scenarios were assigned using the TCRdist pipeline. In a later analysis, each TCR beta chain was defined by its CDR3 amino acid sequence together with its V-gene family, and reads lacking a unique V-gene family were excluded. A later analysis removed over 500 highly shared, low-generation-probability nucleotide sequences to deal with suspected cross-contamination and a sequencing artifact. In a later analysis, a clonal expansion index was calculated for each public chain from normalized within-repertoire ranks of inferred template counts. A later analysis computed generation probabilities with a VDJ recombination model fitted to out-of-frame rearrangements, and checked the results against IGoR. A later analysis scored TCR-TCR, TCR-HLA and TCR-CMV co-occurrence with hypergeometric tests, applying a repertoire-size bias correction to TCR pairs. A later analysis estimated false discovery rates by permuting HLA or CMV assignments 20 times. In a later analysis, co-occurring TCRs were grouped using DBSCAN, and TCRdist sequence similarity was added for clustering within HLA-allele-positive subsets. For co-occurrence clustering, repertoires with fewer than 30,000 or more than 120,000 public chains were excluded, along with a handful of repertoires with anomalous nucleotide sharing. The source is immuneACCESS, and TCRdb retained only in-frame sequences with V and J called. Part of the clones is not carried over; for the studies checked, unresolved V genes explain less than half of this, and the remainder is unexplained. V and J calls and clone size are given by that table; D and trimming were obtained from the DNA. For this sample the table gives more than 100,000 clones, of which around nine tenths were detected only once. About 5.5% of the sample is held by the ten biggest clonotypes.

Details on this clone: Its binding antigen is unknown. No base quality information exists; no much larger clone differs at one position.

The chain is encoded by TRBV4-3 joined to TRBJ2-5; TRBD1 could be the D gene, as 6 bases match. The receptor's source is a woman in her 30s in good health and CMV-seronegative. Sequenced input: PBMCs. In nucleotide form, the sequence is TGCGCCAGCAGCCATATTGTGGACAGTGCTGGGGCCCAGTACTTC. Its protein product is CASSHIVDSAGAQYF.